This TCR beta chain is drawn from a study of blood T cell repertoires in COVID-19. This clone was observed a single time. As handled by the study authors: Scientists estimated how many nucleated cells there were by amplifying reference gene primers. This table comes from immunoSEQ multiplex PCR, and its TCRdb copy is limited to in-frame clones, with some not included. For V, J and clone size, that table is used; D and trimming come from the DNA. The sample records roughly 160,000 clones, approximately 84% being singletons. The CDR3 has 16 residues. Per germline, CDR1 LGHDT and CDR2 YNNKEL (reference sequence). V shed 4 bases, J shed 3 bases, and the junction held 8 bases outside the gene matches. Seattle participants joined during active infection and were tracked over time.

Specimen: peripheral blood. The J gene is TRBJ1-1, the V gene TRBV3-1 (or the pseudogene TRBV3-2); TRBD1 aligns across 10 bases. This receptor was taken from a woman over 75 with COVID-19, enrolled during active disease. In DNA, the CDR3 is TGTGCCAGCAGCCCTCATTTCGGACAGGGGGACACTGAAGCTTTCTTT. Translated, it gives CASSPHFGQGDTEAFF.